Following are 11 T cell receptor beta chains from one sample sequenced in a study of identifying expanded T cells in peripheral blood. Libraries were prepared by immunoSEQ multiplex PCR; TCRdb keeps only in-frame clonotypes and omits some of them. Here the sample spans some 78,000 clones, roughly 84% being singletons. Sequenced material: blood. The source is a person aged 18 to 75 in good health.

The CDR3 loop reads CASGLSSGGAPTNEKLFF. The CDR3 DNA is TGTGCTAGTGGTTTGAGCTCAGGGGGCGCCCCAACTAATGAAAAACTGTTTTTT. The genes are TRBV12-5 and TRBJ1-4, with 8 bases fitting TRBD1. V was pared by 2 bases and J by 0 bases, with 8 bases of the junction left unmatched. Germline CDR1 and CDR2: LGHNT and FRNRAP. This CDR3 has 18 residues.

The chain uses TRBV6-5 and TRBJ1-5, with no clear D. V lost 5 bases to trimming and J lost 7 bases, with 18 bases between them. The CDR3 extends over 15 amino acids. Germline loops: CDR1 MNHEY, CDR2 SVGAGI. In DNA form, the CDR3 reads TGTGCCAGCAGTCGCGGGATAGGATCGGGGCAGCCCCAGCATTTT. It is translated as CASSRGIGSGQPQHF.

This clone was counted between two and nine times. This sequence joins TRBV6-5 and TRBJ1-1; tentative D call: TRBD1 (5 bases). Deletions cut 7 bases from V and 0 bases from J, with 12 bases between. Germline lookup yields CDR1 MNHEY and CDR2 SVGAGI. CDR3 length: 14 amino acids. The CDR3 coding sequence is TGTGCCAGCACGTTCGGGGGGGTGAACACTGAAGCTTTCTTT. Amino acids: CASTFGGVNTEAFF.

The CDR3 protein is CASSFFRRGIQETQYF. The CDR3 bases are TGTGCCAGCAGTTTTTTCCGTAGGGGGATACAAGAGACCCAGTACTTC. The chain carries TRBV28 and TRBJ2-5; maybe TRBD1 (6 bases). Germline V lookup: CDR1 MDHEN, CDR2 SYDVKM. This CDR3 region has 16 residues. V was trimmed by 3 bases and J by 2 bases, leaving 16 bases between them.

J is TRBJ1-2 and V is TRBV6-6, with 8 positions matching TRBD1. The CDR3 length is 14 residues. Germline loops: CDR1 MNHNY, CDR2 SVGAGI (reference sequence). The V gene end was trimmed by 5 bases and the J gene end by 4 bases; junction bases not matched to a gene: 6. The CDR3 reads CASSPFGQGYGYTF. DNA for the CDR3: TGTGCCAGCAGTCCTTTCGGACAGGGCTATGGCTACACCTTC.

The chain recombines TRBV27 with TRBJ2-1; 7 bases align to TRBD2. Germline V gene sequence: CDR1 MNHEY, CDR2 SMNVEV (reference sequence). This CDR3 is built from 15 residues. V gave up 5 bases and J gave up 12 bases; unmatched junction bases: 16. The CDR3 sequence is CASSLDFGGSFLQFF. The CDR3 DNA reads as TGTGCCAGCAGTCTGGACTTTGGCGGGAGTTTCTTGCAGTTCTTC.

The chain has TRBV15 and TRBJ2-7; 7 nucleotides align to TRBD1. CDR3 length: 15 residues. Germline CDR1 is LNHNV and CDR2 is YYDKDF (reference sequence). V lost 6 bases to trimming and J lost 7 bases; unmatched junction nucleotides: 15. The CDR3 here is CATRKQGQGTREQYF. In nucleotides, the CDR3 is TGTGCCACCAGGAAACAGGGGCAGGGGACGCGGGAGCAGTACTTC.

The rearrangement links TRBV14 to TRBJ2-2; weak D call: TRBD1 (6 bases). CDR3 length: 16 amino acids. Trimming shortened V by 0 bases and J by 2 bases, and 10 bases separated the two germline ends. CDR1 is SGHDN, CDR2 FVKESK, per germline. The CDR3 protein is CASSQDEGVNTGELFF. As DNA, the CDR3 is TGTGCCAGCAGCCAAGATGAGGGGGTAAACACCGGGGAGCTGTTTTTT. Variable domain in full (rest from reference TRBV14 and TRBJ2-2): EAGVTQFPSHSVIEKGQTVTLRCDPISGHDNLYWYRRVMGKEIKFLLHFVKESKQDESGMPNNRFLAERTGGTYSTLKVQPAELEDSGVYFCASSQDEGVNTGELFFGEGSRLTVL.

The chain joins TRBV7-2 to TRBJ2-5; D tentatively fits TRBD1 or TRBD2 (5 bases each). CDR1 SGHTA and CDR2 FQGNSA come from the germline V gene. The V gene lost 4 bases and the J gene lost 5 bases, with 14 bases spanning the gap. This CDR3 region has 14 residues. CDR3 sequence reads: CASSSGQGVETQYF. For the CDR3, the DNA is TGTGCCAGCAGCTCGGGGCAGGGTGTGGAGACCCAGTACTTC. Drawing the rest from reference TRBV7-2 and TRBJ2-5, the complete variable domain is GAGVSQSPSNKVTEKGKDVELRCDPISGHTALYWYRQSLGQGLEFLIYFQGNSAPDKSGLPSDRFSAERTGGSVSTLTIQRTQQEDSAVYLCASSSGQGVETQYFGPGTRLLVL.

The chain has TRBV6-6 and TRBJ2-1; 10 bases align to TRBD2. With V trimmed by 10 bases and J by 2 bases, 5 bases remained unmatched. Germline V gene lookup returns CDR1 MNHNY and CDR2 SVGAGI (reference sequence). This CDR3 has 14 amino acids. This CDR3 is CATNLAGAYNEQFF. CDR3 DNA sequence: TGTGCCACCAACCTAGCGGGAGCCTACAATGAGCAGTTCTTC.

V usage is TRBV28 and J usage is TRBJ2-5; 12 bases are a match to TRBD2. J was trimmed by 5 bases and V by 7 bases; bases with no gene match: 5. This CDR3 spans 14 amino acids. Germline CDR1 reads MDHEN; CDR2 reads SYDVKM. In nucleotides, the CDR3 is TGTGCCAGCATAGGGCTAGCGGGAGGGGAGACCCAGTACTTC. Its protein product is CASIGLAGGETQYF.